Presented here are 14 T cell receptor beta chains from one specimen sequenced in a study of T cells expressing NK-cell markers. From its re-call of the 5' RACE reads, TCRdb lists each CDR3 protein once, without DNA. The sample features roughly 160,000 distinct CDR3 sequences, with roughly a fifth in its top ten. Sequencing used blood T cells: a sorted CD56 or NKG2C T cell subset, CD4+ or CD8+ T cells, or bulk PBMC T cells (not recorded which). These receptors originate from a man aged 18-75 years in good health.

The genes are TRBV9 and TRBJ2-7; TCRdb calls TRBD2, which cannot be checked without DNA. Germline V gives CDR1 SGDLS, CDR2 YYNGEE. CDR3 length: 14 amino acids. CDR3 protein: CASSPRAGSYEQYF.

The V and J genes are TRBV20-1 and TRBJ2-7; the TRBD2 assignment by TCRdb is unverifiable without DNA. CDR1 is DFQATT, CDR2 SNEGSKA, per germline (reference sequence). This CDR3 comprises 14 residues. CDR3 sequence reads: CSAPAGYSTYEQYF.

The rearrangement uses TRBV6-5 and TRBJ1-5; TCRdb's D call of TRBD1 is untestable without DNA. The CDR3 has 15 amino acids. Germline-derived CDR1 and CDR2 are MNHEY and SVGAGI. CDR3: CASSGGRARNQPQHF.

The V and J genes are TRBV19 and TRBJ2-7; the D call from TCRdb, TRBD1, cannot be confirmed without DNA. CDR1 is LNHDA and CDR2 is SQIVND in the germline V gene (reference sequence). The CDR3 runs 14 residues. CDR3 amino acids: CASSVWDSSYEQYF.

J is TRBJ2-7 and V is TRBV2; the TCRdb D gene call, TRBD2, has no DNA to confirm it. CDR1 and CDR2 (germline): SNHLY, FYNNEI. The CDR3 has 15 amino acids. The CDR3 spells CASTLGTSYPYEQYF. Full variable domain (remainder filled in from reference TRBV2 and TRBJ2-7): EPEVTQTPSHQVTQMGQEVILRCVPISNHLYFYWYRQILGQKVEFLVSFYNNEISEKSEIFDDQFSVERPDGSNFTLKIRSTKLEDSAMYFCASTLGTSYPYEQYFGPGTRLTVT.

This chain joins TRBV27 and TRBJ2-7; TCRdb returns TRBD2, unconfirmable since there is no DNA. CDR3 size: 18 residues. Germline CDR1 and CDR2: MNHEY and SMNVEV (reference sequence). CDR3 amino acids: CASSLTPPPLAGTYEQYF.

This chain uses TRBV5-6 with TRBJ2-7; checking the TCRdb D call of TRBD2 is not possible without DNA. Germline CDR1 is SGHDT and CDR2 is YYEEEE. The CDR3 is 16 amino acids. This CDR3 is CASSLEPAGLPYEQYF.

The V and J genes are TRBV7-8 and TRBJ1-6; there is no DNA to check the TCRdb D call of TRBD1. CDR3 length equals 15 residues. Germline loops: CDR1 SGHVS, CDR2 FQNEAQ. The CDR3 loop reads CASSLVGTGNSPLHF.

The genes are TRBV28 and TRBJ2-2. The CDR3 runs to 13 residues. Germline V gene data show CDR1 as MDHEN and CDR2 as SYDVKM. This chain's CDR3 is CASSYGGPGELFF.

The chain uses TRBV9 and TRBJ2-7; TCRdb's assignment of TRBD1 cannot be checked, as there is no DNA. This CDR3 region has 15 residues. Germline V lookup: CDR1 SGDLS, CDR2 YYNGEE. CDR3: CASSFTGTGSYEQYF.

The V gene is TRBV7-8, the J gene TRBJ2-7; TCRdb designates TRBD1, a call that cannot be tested without DNA. Germline V gene lookup returns CDR1 SGHVS and CDR2 FQNEAQ. The CDR3 has 14 residues. CDR3: CASSFSGTGAEQYF.

The chain carries TRBV5-5 and TRBJ2-3. Germline lookup yields CDR1 SGHKS and CDR2 YYEKEE (reference sequence). The CDR3 is 16 amino acids. The CDR3: CASSLVGLSSTDTQYF.

The chain combines TRBV7-9 with TRBJ2-7; TCRdb's assignment of TRBD1 cannot be checked, as there is no DNA. CDR3 length equals 14 residues. Germline CDR1 is SEHNR and CDR2 is FQNEAQ (reference sequence). Here the CDR3 reads CATTGGSSTYEQYF.

This chain connects TRBV2 to TRBJ2-5; as DNA is missing, the TRBD1 call by TCRdb cannot be tested. Germline values: CDR1 SNHLY, CDR2 FYNNEI. The CDR3 has 14 residues. This CDR3 is CASSNRAHQETQYF.